A single sample gave rise to the 14 T cell receptor beta chains below, sequenced in a study of shared clonotypes between healthy human individuals. Measured with immunoSEQ multiplex PCR; TCRdb has only the in-frame clones, and not every one. The sample includes about 1.5 million clones, around 98% of them seen just once. The sample was naive CD4+ T cells sorted from blood. Subset denoted: CD45RA+ positively selected. Receptors originate from a man in his thirties or forties in good health.

The chain joins TRBV5-1 to TRBJ2-7; D is unresolved. Germline loops: CDR1 SGHRS, CDR2 YFSETQ. V was trimmed by 0 bases and J by 1 base, leaving 14 bases between them. The CDR3 is 16 residues long. DNA of the CDR3: TGCGCCAGCAGCTTGGCCATTGGGGATCGATCCTACGAGCAGTACTTC. Protein product: CASSLAIGDRSYEQYF.

In DNA, the CDR3 is TGTGCCAGCAGCCACGGGGGGTCGAGAGGTGAGCAGTTCTTC. It yields the protein CASSHGGSRGEQFF. This chain connects TRBV5-4 to TRBJ2-1; 7 nucleotides line up with TRBD2. Germline values: CDR1 SGHNT, CDR2 YYREEE (reference sequence). The junction had 10 bases not matched to a gene; V was cut back by 4 bases and J by 9 bases. CDR3 length equals 14 residues.

V usage is TRBV7-2 and J usage is TRBJ2-5; D may be TRBD1 (5 bases). Germline CDR1 SGHTA, CDR2 FQGNSA. V lost 1 base to trimming and J lost 3 bases, with 9 bases between them. CDR3 length equals 14 residues. Written as DNA, the CDR3 is TGTGCCAGCAGCTTAGTGGTCAGGGAAGAGACCCAGTACTTC. Translated, it gives CASSLVVREETQYF.

This clone was counted once. Other DNA sequences in this specimen translate into the identical CDR3. The chain has TRBV7-9 and TRBJ2-1; D call uncertain. Germline V gives CDR1 SEHNR, CDR2 FQNEAQ (reference sequence). Trimming stripped 1 base from V and 2 bases from J, with 6 bases between. The CDR3 length is 14 residues. CDR3 coding DNA: TGTGCCAGCAGCTTAGTAACAGCCTACAATGAGCAGTTCTTC. It codes for CASSLVTAYNEQFF. Looking up the rest from reference TRBV7-9 and TRBJ2-1 gives the full variable domain: DTGVSQNPRHKITKRGQNVTFRCDPISEHNRLYWYRQTLGQGPEFLTYFQNEAQLEKSRLLSDRFSAERPKGSFSTLEIQRTEQGDSAMYLCASSLVTAYNEQFFGPGTRLTVL.

The V call is TRBV27, the J call TRBJ1-2; TRBD1 aligns across 8 bases. The V gene's germline CDR1 is MNHEY and CDR2 SMNVEV (reference sequence). The CDR3 covers 15 residues. V shed 4 bases, J shed 1 base, and the junction held 5 bases outside the gene matches. Written as DNA, the CDR3 is TGTGCCAGCAGTTCTCGGACAGGGTATAACTATGGCTACACCTTC. Translating gives CASSSRTGYNYGYTF.

This chain connects TRBV21-1 to TRBJ2-3; the table names TRBD1, a call not compared with the DNA. TRBV21-1 is annotated as a pseudogene. This CDR3 region has 15 residues. CDR3 DNA sequence: TGTGCCAGCAGCATCCGACAGGGGAGCGAAGATACGCAGTATTTT. Its protein product is CASSIRQGSEDTQYF.

The V call is TRBV15, the J call TRBJ2-7; D remains ambiguous. The germline V gene has CDR1 LNHNV and CDR2 YYDKDF (reference sequence). This CDR3 is 15 amino acids long. Trimming shortened V by 3 bases and J by 1 base, and 13 bases separated the two germline ends. CDR3 sequence: CATSRRGEGSYEQYF. For the CDR3, the DNA is TGTGCCACCAGCAGGCGTGGAGAAGGGTCCTACGAGCAGTACTTC.

The chain carries TRBV6-5 and TRBJ1-4, with a possible D match to TRBD1 (5 bases). Germline assignment: CDR1 MNHEY and CDR2 SVGAGI. V lost 7 bases and J 6 bases, leaving 18 bases between the germline ends. CDR3 size: 15 residues. The CDR3 sequence: CASKFGAGADEKLFF. DNA for the CDR3: TGTGCCAGCAAGTTCGGGGCAGGAGCGGATGAAAAACTGTTTTTT.

V gene TRBV9 combines with J gene TRBJ1-3; D perhaps matches TRBD1 (6 bases). V was shortened by 0 bases and J by 3 bases, with 13 bases between the two germline ends. There are 16 residues in the CDR3. CDR1 is SGDLS, CDR2 YYNGEE, per germline. The CDR3 region is CASSVVSGAHGNTIYF. In DNA, the CDR3 is TGTGCCAGCAGCGTAGTTTCAGGGGCTCATGGAAACACCATATATTTT.

The genes are TRBV25-1 and TRBJ1-4; D is unresolved. The CDR3 has 10 residues. Trimming took 4 bases from V and 13 from J, leaving 7 bases between them. Germline CDR1 is MGHDK and CDR2 is SYGVNS. The CDR3 nucleotides are TGTGCCAGCAGTGCCGACGTACTGTTTTTT. The encoded protein is CASSADVLFF.

The genes are TRBV10-1 and TRBJ2-2; the D call may be TRBD1 or TRBD2 (5 bases each). The CDR3 is 15 amino acids. Germline CDR1 WNHNN, CDR2 SYGVQD (reference sequence). The V end lost 6 bases, the J end lost 5 bases, and 16 bases lay between the germline ends. The CDR3, as DNA: TGCGCCAGCAGGCCGGGACGGAGTGGAACCGGGGAGCTGTTTTTT. Protein sequence: CASRPGRSGTGELFF.

This sequence joins TRBV5-1 and TRBJ2-3, with 16 bases aligning to TRBD2. J gave up 1 base and V 4 bases, and 12 bases lay outside the gene matches. The CDR3 runs 20 residues. Germline V gene data show CDR1 as SGHRS and CDR2 as YFSETQ. The chain's CDR3 is CASSPGGLAGGPTRTDTQYF. In nucleotides, the CDR3 is TGCGCCAGCAGCCCCGGGGGACTAGCGGGAGGGCCGACACGCACAGATACGCAGTATTTT. Using reference TRBV5-1 and TRBJ2-3 for the parts outside the CDR3, the full variable domain is KAGVTQTPRYLIKTRGQQVTLSCSPISGHRSVSWYQQTPGQGLQFLFEYFSETQRNKGNFPGRFSGRQFSNSRSEMNVSTLELGDSALYLCASSPGGLAGGPTRTDTQYFGPGTRLTVL.

This rearrangement joins TRBV5-4 to TRBJ2-7; 7 bases align to TRBD2. CDR1 is SGHNT, CDR2 YYREEE, per germline (reference sequence). The length of the CDR3 is 15 residues. The J segment lost 0 bases and the V segment lost 4 bases, leaving 7 bases of the junction unmatched. CDR3 amino acids: CASSAKRDPSYEQYF. CDR3 nucleotide sequence: TGTGCCAGCAGCGCGAAGCGGGACCCCTCCTACGAGCAGTACTTC. Full variable domain (missing parts from reference TRBV5-4 and TRBJ2-7): ETGVTQSPTHLIKTRGQQVTLRCSSQSGHNTVSWYQQALGQGPQFIFQYYREEENGRGNFPPRFSGLQFPNYSSELNVNALELDDSALYLCASSAKRDPSYEQYFGPGTRLTVT.

This clone came up once. This chain links TRBV6-6 with TRBJ1-3; no clear D. Trimming removed 10 bases at V and 0 bases at J, with 7 bases between. This CDR3 contains 12 residues. CDR1 is MNHNY, CDR2 SVGAGI, per germline (reference sequence). The CDR3 loop reads CATQDSGNTIYF. Here the CDR3 DNA reads TGTGCCACCCAGGACTCTGGAAACACCATATATTTT.